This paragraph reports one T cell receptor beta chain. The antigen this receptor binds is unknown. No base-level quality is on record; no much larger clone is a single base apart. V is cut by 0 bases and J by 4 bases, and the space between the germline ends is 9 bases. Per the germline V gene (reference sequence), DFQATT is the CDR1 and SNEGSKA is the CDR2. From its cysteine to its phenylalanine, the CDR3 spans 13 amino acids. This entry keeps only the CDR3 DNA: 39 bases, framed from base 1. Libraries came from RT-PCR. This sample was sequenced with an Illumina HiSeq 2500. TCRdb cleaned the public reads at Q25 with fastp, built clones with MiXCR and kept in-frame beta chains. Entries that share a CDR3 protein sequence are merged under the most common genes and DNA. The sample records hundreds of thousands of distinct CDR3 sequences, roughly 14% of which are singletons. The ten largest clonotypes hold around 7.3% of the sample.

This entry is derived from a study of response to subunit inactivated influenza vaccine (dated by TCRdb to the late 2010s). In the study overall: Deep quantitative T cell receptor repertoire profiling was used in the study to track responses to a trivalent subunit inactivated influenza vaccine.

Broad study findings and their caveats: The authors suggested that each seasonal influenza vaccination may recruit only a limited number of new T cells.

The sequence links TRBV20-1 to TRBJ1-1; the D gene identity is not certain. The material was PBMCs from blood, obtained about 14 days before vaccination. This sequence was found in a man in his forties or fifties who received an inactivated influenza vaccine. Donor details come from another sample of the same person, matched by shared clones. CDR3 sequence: CSARDNRGTEAFF. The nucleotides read TGCAGTGCTAGAGACAACCGGGGCACTGAAGCTTTCTTT.